A single sample gave rise to the 29 T cell receptor beta chains below, sequenced in a study of blood T cell repertoires in COVID-19. Sequencing was performed with immunoSEQ multiplex PCR; in TCRdb, only in-frame clones are kept and a portion is missing. The table includes under 300,000 clones, about 90% detected once. The source material was PBMCs or T cells enriched from blood (not recorded which). These receptor sequences come from a woman aged 25-40 years with acute COVID-19.

The chain joins TRBV12-3 or TRBV12-4 to TRBJ1-2; possible D gene TRBD1, 6 bases. Trimming stripped 5 bases from V and 2 bases from J, with 9 bases between. This CDR3 is 13 amino acids long. The DNA for the CDR3 is TGTGCCAGCAGTAGAGACAGGAACTATGGCTACACCTTC. Translation gives CASSRDRNYGYTF.

V gene TRBV4-2 combines with J gene TRBJ1-2; possibly TRBD1 for D (6 bases). V lost 4 bases and J 3 bases, leaving 15 bases between the germline ends. CDR3 size: 15 residues. Per germline, CDR1 LGHNA and CDR2 YNFKEQ. The CDR3 sequence is CASSPQGFDDYGYTF. The CDR3 DNA reads as TGTGCCAGCAGCCCACAGGGCTTTGATGACTATGGCTACACCTTC.

This chain links TRBV28 with TRBJ1-6, with unresolved D. Germline CDR1 MDHEN, CDR2 SYDVKM. Trimming took 5 bases from V and 6 from J, leaving 11 bases between them. The CDR3 sequence is 14 residues long. The CDR3 DNA sequence: TGTGCCAGCAGTCTATTGGCTTCTAATTCACCCCTCCACTTT. Its protein is CASSLLASNSPLHF.

CDR3 protein: CASSLSLRGFTEAFF. DNA for the CDR3: TGCGCCAGCAGCTTGAGCCTACGGGGTTTCACTGAAGCTTTCTTT. The V call is TRBV5-1, the J call TRBJ1-1; no reliable D call. V was shortened by 1 base and J by 4 bases, with 14 bases between the two germline ends. The CDR3 is 15 residues long. Per germline, CDR1 SGHRS and CDR2 YFSETQ.

V and J are TRBV9 and TRBJ1-1, with unresolved D. This CDR3 has 14 residues. V gave up 3 bases and J gave up 8 bases, with 17 bases separating them. CDR1 and CDR2 (germline): SGDLS, YYNGEE. CDR3 sequence (DNA): TGTGCCAGCAGCGACGACCCTGGGCCGGGAGAAGCTTTCTTT. Its protein is CASSDDPGPGEAFF.

This clone was observed a handful of times. This rearrangement joins TRBV7-8 to TRBJ2-1; 11 nucleotides match TRBD2. J lost 2 bases, V lost 4 bases, and 16 bases had no gene match. The CDR3 spans 20 residues. Germline V gene data show CDR1 as SGHVS and CDR2 as FQNEAQ. CDR3 sequence (DNA): TGTGCCAGCAGCTCCTACCTTGAGATGAGACTAGCGGGAACCTACAATGAGCAGTTCTTC. It translates to CASSSYLEMRLAGTYNEQFF.

The table lists this clone with a few counts. This rearrangement joins TRBV28 to TRBJ1-1; 7 nucleotides match TRBD1. The CDR3 sequence is 14 residues long. From germline, CDR1 is MDHEN and CDR2 SYDVKM. The V segment lost 5 bases and the J segment 12 bases; nucleotides outside the gene matches: 15. The CDR3 is CASSLRQGGKLSFF. For the CDR3, the DNA is TGTGCCAGCAGTCTCCGACAGGGAGGTAAGCTGTCTTTCTTT.

Turning to this clone: A read error may account for a junction end that differs from germline. This chain connects TRBV10-3 to TRBJ2-7, with 8 bases identical to TRBD1. There are 15 residues in the CDR3. Germline loops: CDR1 ENHRY, CDR2 SYGVKD. CDR3 sequence: CAISRTGGGADGMEF. In DNA form, the CDR3 reads TGTGCCATCAGCCGAACAGGGGGAGGAGCTGACGGAATGGAATTC.

This clone was seen once. The chain is built from TRBV28 and TRBJ1-2, with 9 bases aligning to TRBD1. Germline trimming cut 3 bases from V and 7 bases from J; bases unmatched to any gene: 12. The CDR3 sequence is 16 residues long. Germline CDR1 reads MDHEN; CDR2 reads SYDVKM. CDR3 in amino acids: CASSFYKRDRAFGYTF. The CDR3 DNA is TGTGCCAGCAGTTTCTACAAGCGGGACAGGGCTTTTGGCTACACCTTC.

In DNA, the CDR3 is TGTGCCAGCAGCTCCCACCGGACAGGGGGAGAGACCCAGTACTTC. It specifies CASSSHRTGGETQYF. The V and J genes are TRBV7-9 and TRBJ2-5, with 10 bases lining up with TRBD1. There are 15 residues in the CDR3. The V segment lost 4 bases and the J segment 4 bases; nucleotides outside the gene matches: 6. Germline lookup yields CDR1 SEHNR and CDR2 FQNEAQ (reference sequence).

This chain links TRBV28 with TRBJ1-6; D gene ambiguous. The ends were cut back, 6 bases at V and 4 bases at J, with 16 bases in the middle. The CDR3 sequence is 16 residues long. CDR1 and CDR2 from the germline V gene are MDHEN and SYDVKM. CDR3 DNA: TGTGCCAGCAGCCGAACAGTTCCTCCTTATAATTCACCCCTCCACTTT. This gives the protein CASSRTVPPYNSPLHF. The full variable domain, with the rest looked up from reference TRBV28 and TRBJ1-6, is DVKVTQSSRYLVKRTGEKVFLECVQDMDHENMFWYRQDPGLGLRLIYFSYDVKMKEKGDIPEGYSVSREKKERFSLILESASTNQTSMYLCASSRTVPPYNSPLHFGNGTRLTVT.

The count of this clone is one. The rearrangement joins TRBV2 to TRBJ1-4; possibly TRBD1 for D (5 bases). CDR1 and CDR2 from the germline V gene are SNHLY and FYNNEI. V was clipped by 6 bases and J by 8 bases, with 10 bases between them. The CDR3 sequence is 12 residues long. This CDR3 reads CASRAGYEKLFF. Here the CDR3 DNA reads TGTGCCAGCAGGGCAGGGTACGAAAAACTGTTTTTT.

This chain uses TRBV6-2 or TRBV6-3 with TRBJ2-1; TRBD2 matches 11 bases. The junction had 15 bases not matched to a gene; V was cut back by 0 bases and J by 8 bases. The germline V gene encodes CDR1 MNHEY and CDR2 SVGEGT. There are 19 residues in the CDR3. CDR3 region: CASSYSSLRTSGSTYEQFF. CDR3 DNA: TGTGCCAGCAGTTACTCGAGTCTCCGTACTAGCGGGAGTACCTATGAGCAGTTCTTC.

The V gene is TRBV24-1, the J gene TRBJ1-5; 7 bases map to TRBD1. Trimming at V came to 3 bases and at J to 5 bases, leaving 9 bases not matched to a gene. Germline V gene lookup returns CDR1 KGHDR and CDR2 SFDVKD. The CDR3 consists of 16 residues. CDR3 protein: CATSDPSRGGDQPQHF. CDR3 coding DNA: TGTGCCACCAGTGATCCATCTAGAGGGGGCGATCAGCCCCAGCATTTT.

This chain joins TRBV11-2 and TRBJ2-1, with 8 bases fitting TRBD2. V lost 6 bases, J lost 8 bases, and 15 bases stayed unmatched. Germline CDR1 and CDR2: SGHAT and FQNNGV. CDR3 size: 16 residues. Here the CDR3 reads CASRRRIGTRPHEQFF. The DNA for the CDR3 is TGTGCCAGCAGGAGACGAATAGGGACTAGGCCTCATGAGCAGTTCTTC.

J is TRBJ2-1 and V is TRBV4-3; weak D call: TRBD2 (5 bases). The germline V gene encodes CDR1 LGHNA and CDR2 YSLEER. This CDR3 has 12 amino acids. Trimming pared 0 bases from V and 10 bases from J, leaving 7 bases between. As DNA, the CDR3 is TGCGCCAGCAGCCAAGATTGGAGGGAGCAGTTCTTC. Its translation: CASSQDWREQFF.

V usage is TRBV27 and J usage is TRBJ2-7; TRBD2 aligns across 10 bases. CDR3 length: 15 residues. Germline CDR1 reads MNHEY; CDR2 reads SMNVEV (reference sequence). Trimming removed 2 bases from V and 0 bases from J; junction bases left unmatched: 1. In DNA, the CDR3 is TGTGCCAGCAGTTTAGCTAGCGGGGGCTCCTACGAGCAGTACTTC. It codes for CASSLASGGSYEQYF.

The V gene is TRBV7-8, the J gene TRBJ1-1; no firm D call. This CDR3 region has 13 residues. Trimming left V 5 bases short and J 2 bases short, with 9 bases between. Germline CDR1 is SGHVS and CDR2 is FQNEAQ. In nucleotides, the CDR3 is TGTGCCAGCAGCCCAACAAAAAACACTGAAGCTTTCTTT. Its translation is CASSPTKNTEAFF.

The rearrangement joins TRBV5-4 to TRBJ1-2; D remains unclear. The CDR3 is 15 amino acids. CDR1 is SGHNT, CDR2 YYREEE, per germline (reference sequence). Trimming shortened V by 3 bases and J by 0 bases, and 12 bases separated the two germline ends. DNA for the CDR3: TGTGCCAGCAGCTCGGTCACTCGGGCTAACTATGGCTACACCTTC. It translates to CASSSVTRANYGYTF.

J is TRBJ2-2 and V is TRBV11-2, with 10 bases aligning to TRBD2. With V trimmed by 8 bases and J by 6 bases, 12 bases remained unmatched. The CDR3 is 16 amino acids. CDR1 is SGHAT and CDR2 is FQNNGV in the germline V gene. This chain's CDR3 is CASVHELAGWSGELFF. The DNA of the CDR3 is TGTGCCAGCGTCCATGAACTAGCGGGATGGTCCGGGGAGCTGTTTTTT.

The rearrangement links TRBV24-1 to TRBJ1-3, with 7 bases fitting TRBD1. Per germline, CDR1 KGHDR and CDR2 SFDVKD. V lost 3 bases and J lost 0; bases outside the gene matches: 4. This CDR3 is 16 amino acids long. CDR3 DNA: TGTGCCACCAGTGATCTGACAGGGTCCTCTGGAAACACCATATATTTT. It translates to CATSDLTGSSGNTIYF.

A single count supports this clone. The V gene is TRBV5-1, the J gene TRBJ2-1, with TRBD1 matching 11 bases. Germline V CDR1 and CDR2: SGHRS, YFSETQ. The length of the CDR3 is 15 residues. V was clipped by 6 bases and J by 4 bases; unmatched bases: 6. The CDR3 nucleotides read TGCGCCAGCACCAGGGGACAGGGGGGATACAATGAGCAGTTCTTC. Translated: CASTRGQGGYNEQFF. Together with reference TRBV5-1 and TRBJ2-1, the CDR3 gives the full variable domain: KAGVTQTPRYLIKTRGQQVTLSCSPISGHRSVSWYQQTPGQGLQFLFEYFSETQRNKGNFPGRFSGRQFSNSRSEMNVSTLELGDSALYLCASTRGQGGYNEQFFGPGTRLTVL.

J is TRBJ1-2 and V is TRBV5-5, with D tentatively TRBD1 (5 bases). The CDR3 has 16 amino acids. V dropped 1 base and J dropped 4 bases, with 17 bases sitting between them. The germline V gene has CDR1 SGHKS and CDR2 YYEKEE (reference sequence). The DNA of the CDR3 is TGTGCCAGCAGCTTGCCAGGGCTCTCCCGGATCTATGGCTACACCTTC. Its protein is CASSLPGLSRIYGYTF.

The chain has TRBV13 and TRBJ1-3; no definite D call. Germline CDR1 reads PRHDT; CDR2 reads FYEKMQ (reference sequence). V shed 2 bases and J shed 2 bases, with 7 bases lying between them. The CDR3 covers 14 residues. The CDR3 protein is CASSLRGPGNTIYF. The CDR3 nucleotides read TGTGCCAGCAGCTTACGAGGGCCTGGAAACACCATATATTTT.

The CDR3 region is CASARTGGEETQYF. CDR3 coding DNA: TGTGCCAGCGCCAGGACAGGGGGCGAGGAGACCCAGTACTTC. V and J are TRBV6-5 and TRBJ2-5; 11 nucleotides align to TRBD1. V gave up 8 bases and J gave up 5 bases; unmatched junction bases: 7. The CDR3 has 14 amino acids. From germline, CDR1 is MNHEY and CDR2 SVGAGI.

DNA of the CDR3: TGTGCCATCTCCCGCGGAGGGTCCTACAATGAGCAGTTCTTC. Protein product: CAISRGGSYNEQFF. The chain couples TRBV10-3 to TRBJ2-1; D perhaps matches TRBD2 (6 bases). V was pared by 8 bases and J by 1 base, with 12 bases between. The CDR3 runs to 14 residues. Looked up from germline, CDR1 is ENHRY and CDR2 is SYGVKD.

The V gene is TRBV10-1, the J gene TRBJ2-1; TRBD2 is a possible D gene (6 bases). V gave up 4 bases and J gave up 7 bases, with 14 bases separating them. The V gene's germline CDR1 is WNHNN and CDR2 SYGVQD (reference sequence). This CDR3 contains 14 residues. CDR3 coding DNA: TGCGCCAGCAGTGTTGCGGGGTATGATAATGAGCAGTTCTTC. It translates to CASSVAGYDNEQFF.

The chain uses TRBV2 and TRBJ2-4, with 9 bases matching TRBD1. The CDR3 loop spans 17 amino acids. V was pared by 6 bases and J by 0 bases, with 9 bases of the junction left unmatched. Germline V gives CDR1 SNHLY, CDR2 FYNNEI. The CDR3 region is CASRGGTGSIAKNIQYF. The CDR3 DNA follows: TGTGCCAGCAGGGGCGGGACAGGGAGTATAGCCAAAAACATTCAGTACTTC.

The V and J genes are TRBV28 and TRBJ2-4; tentatively, D is TRBD2 (7 bases). The V gene lost 3 bases and the J gene lost 8 bases, with 14 bases spanning the gap. CDR3 length: 14 amino acids. Germline V CDR1 and CDR2: MDHEN, SYDVKM. The CDR3 DNA sequence: TGTGCCAGCAGTTTTAGGGGGAGGGTGTACATTCAGTACTTC. Translated: CASSFRGRVYIQYF. Drawing the rest from reference TRBV28 and TRBJ2-4, the complete variable domain is DVKVTQSSRYLVKRTGEKVFLECVQDMDHENMFWYRQDPGLGLRLIYFSYDVKMKEKGDIPEGYSVSREKKERFSLILESASTNQTSMYLCASSFRGRVYIQYFGAGTRLSVL.